A single sample gave rise to the 17 T cell receptor beta chains below, sequenced in a study of technical replicates of blood from a few donors. TCRdb keeps only in-frame clones here, not all; method: immunoSEQ multiplex PCR. The sample yields about 66,000 clones, roughly 88% seen once. Sequencing used PBMCs. These receptors were taken from a human donor in good health. Some clones in this sample may be carry-over from other donors' samples.

This sequence joins TRBV6-5 and TRBJ1-1, with 12 nucleotides matching TRBD1. The germline V gene encodes CDR1 MNHEY and CDR2 SVGAGI. The trim removed 2 bases at V and 4 bases at J, leaving 5 bases unmatched. This CDR3 has 16 amino acids. CDR3 region: CASSYNRGQGATEAFF. For the CDR3, the DNA is TGTGCCAGCAGTTACAATCGGGGACAGGGGGCCACTGAAGCTTTCTTT.

V is TRBV25-1 and J is TRBJ1-2, with 8 bases identical to TRBD1. Germline values: CDR1 MGHDK, CDR2 SYGVNS. CDR3 length: 14 amino acids. Losses at the gene ends were 8 bases for V and 2 bases for J; bases not matched to a gene: 7. CDR3 coding DNA: TGTGCCAGCGGGAGACAGGGGACCAACTATGGCTACACCTTC. Protein sequence: CASGRQGTNYGYTF.

This clone has only one observation. The rearrangement joins TRBV10-3 to TRBJ2-2; TRBD2 is a possible D gene (6 bases). V was shortened by 7 bases and J by 4 bases, with 13 bases between the two germline ends. Germline CDR1 reads ENHRY; CDR2 reads SYGVKD. The CDR3 has 14 amino acids. CDR3 sequence (DNA): TGTGCCATCAAGGTGGGCGGGACCACCGGGGAGCTGTTTTTT. Translation: CAIKVGGTTGELFF.

The chain couples TRBV19 to TRBJ2-2; 12 nucleotides agree with TRBD2. The CDR3 contains 15 residues. Trimming at V came to 8 bases and at J to 0 bases, leaving 1 base not matched to a gene. CDR1 and CDR2 from the germline V gene are LNHDA and SQIVND (reference sequence). This CDR3 reads CASRTSGTNTGELFF. The CDR3 nucleotides read TGTGCCAGTCGGACTAGCGGGACGAACACCGGGGAGCTGTTTTTT.

This clone was picked up one time. This rearrangement joins TRBV2 to TRBJ2-3, with a weak D call TRBD2 (5 bases). CDR1 SNHLY and CDR2 FYNNEI come from the germline V gene. V lost 7 bases, J lost 1 base, and 18 bases lay in between. This CDR3 spans 16 amino acids. Here the CDR3 reads CASTPSRRKGTDTQYF. As DNA, the CDR3 is TGTGCCAGCACCCCAAGTCGGAGGAAAGGCACAGATACGCAGTATTTT. The full variable domain, completed using reference TRBV2 and TRBJ2-3, is EPEVTQTPSHQVTQMGQEVILRCVPISNHLYFYWYRQILGQKVEFLVSFYNNEISEKSEIFDDQFSVERPDGSNFTLKIRSTKLEDSAMYFCASTPSRRKGTDTQYFGPGTRLTVL.

The chain employs TRBV5-4 and TRBJ1-1, with D maybe TRBD1 (6 bases). The length of the CDR3 is 13 residues. Trimming pared 4 bases from V and 5 bases from J, leaving 12 bases between. CDR1 is SGHNT, CDR2 YYREEE, per germline (reference sequence). CDR3 residues: CASSPGTKTEAFF. The CDR3 DNA reads as TGTGCCAGCAGCCCCGGGACAAAGACTGAAGCTTTCTTT.

The rearrangement links TRBV19 to TRBJ2-4; a possible D gene is TRBD1 (5 bases). The CDR3 has 12 amino acids. V was trimmed by 6 bases and J by 8 bases, leaving 11 bases between them. Germline CDR1 is LNHDA and CDR2 is SQIVND (reference sequence). CDR3 region: CASSLTEDIQYF. CDR3 bases: TGTGCCAGTAGCTTGACAGAGGACATTCAGTACTTC.

This clone was seen a handful of times. The genes are TRBV4-3 and TRBJ1-4; D call uncertain. This CDR3 spans 16 amino acids. CDR1 LGHNA and CDR2 YSLEER come from the germline V gene. Trimming cost V 0 bases and J 5 bases, with 13 bases left between them. The CDR3 nucleotides read TGCGCCAGCAGCCAAGATCTTACAGTTTTAAATGAAAAACTGTTTTTT. This translates into CASSQDLTVLNEKLFF.

This chain joins TRBV7-3 and TRBJ2-1, with 9 bases that match TRBD2. Germline CDR1 is SGHTA and CDR2 is FQGTGA. This CDR3 spans 15 amino acids. Trimming at V came to 1 base and at J to 4 bases, leaving 2 bases not matched to a gene. For the CDR3, the DNA is TGTGCCAGCAGCTTAATAGCGGGGGAATACAATGAGCAGTTCTTC. Protein sequence: CASSLIAGEYNEQFF. Using reference TRBV7-3 and TRBJ2-1 for the parts outside the CDR3, the full variable domain is GAGVSQTPSNKVTEKGKYVELRCDPISGHTALYWYRQSLGQGPEFLIYFQGTGAADDSGLPNDRFFAVRPEGSVSTLKIQRTERGDSAVYLCASSLIAGEYNEQFFGPGTRLTVL.

The V gene is TRBV6-4, the J gene TRBJ1-1; D might be TRBD1 (6 bases). Per germline, CDR1 MRHNA and CDR2 SNTAGT. The V end lost 6 bases, the J end lost 0 bases, and 11 bases lay between the germline ends. The CDR3 has 14 amino acids. CDR3 nucleotides: TGTGCCAGCAGAGGGACATACTTGAACACTGAAGCTTTCTTT. Translated, it gives CASRGTYLNTEAFF.

The V and J genes are TRBV5-4 and TRBJ2-1, with 12 positions matching TRBD2. With V trimmed by 4 bases and J by 4 bases, 6 bases remained unmatched. The V gene's germline CDR1 is SGHNT and CDR2 YYREEE (reference sequence). The CDR3 runs 16 residues. The CDR3 region has the DNA TGTGCCAGCAGCCGGTGGGGGACTAGCGGGTACAATGAGCAGTTCTTC. Its protein product is CASSRWGTSGYNEQFF.

V gene TRBV2 combines with J gene TRBJ1-5, with TRBD1 matching over 9 bases. The length of the CDR3 is 14 residues. Trimming cost V 5 bases and J 7 bases; bases outside gene matches: 6. Germline CDR1 SNHLY, CDR2 FYNNEI. CDR3 bases: TGTGCCAGCAGTTTACAGGGGGCCTTGCAGCCCCAGCATTTT. Translated: CASSLQGALQPQHF.

This clone has just a few counts. The chain employs TRBV27 and TRBJ1-6; 9 bases map to TRBD1. The V segment lost 8 bases and the J segment 2 bases; nucleotides outside the gene matches: 1. The CDR3 runs to 14 residues. The V gene's germline CDR1 is MNHEY and CDR2 SMNVEV (reference sequence). Here the CDR3 DNA reads TGTGCCAGCGGGACAGGGACCTATAATTCACCCCTCCACTTT. Protein product: CASGTGTYNSPLHF.

The J gene is TRBJ1-1, the V gene TRBV7-9; unclear D gene. Trimming stripped 1 base from V and 6 bases from J, with 12 bases between. Germline CDR1 reads SEHNR; CDR2 reads FQNEAQ (reference sequence). This CDR3 contains 14 residues. The CDR3, as DNA: TGTGCCAGCAGCTTAGATGGAGGAATGGCTGAAGCTTTCTTT. Translation gives CASSLDGGMAEAFF. The whole variable domain, remainder taken from reference TRBV7-9 and TRBJ1-1, is DTGVSQNPRHKITKRGQNVTFRCDPISEHNRLYWYRQTLGQGPEFLTYFQNEAQLEKSRLLSDRFSAERPKGSFSTLEIQRTEQGDSAMYLCASSLDGGMAEAFFGQGTRLTVV.

V and J are TRBV6-1 and TRBJ2-7, with D maybe TRBD1 (5 bases). CDR3 length: 17 amino acids. Trimming pared 4 bases from V and 6 bases from J, leaving 25 bases between. Per the germline V gene, CDR1 is MNHNS and CDR2 is SASEGT. CDR3: CASSVLYGRGAYSEQYF. The CDR3 DNA reads as TGTGCCAGCAGTGTGCTTTACGGAAGGGGTGCTTATTCCGAGCAGTACTTC.

V and J are TRBV18 and TRBJ2-5; 14 bases align to TRBD2. The J call may not be correct, given that the DNA end is closer to TRBJ2-7. The germline CDR1 and CDR2 sequences are KGHSH and LQKENI. CDR3 size: 17 residues. CDR3 loop: CASSPGTSGRGSVEQYF. In DNA form, the CDR3 reads TGTGCCAGCTCACCGGGGACTAGCGGGAGAGGGTCTGTCGAGCAGTACTTC.

The chain carries TRBV10-3 and TRBJ2-7; 8 bases align to TRBD2. The V gene's germline CDR1 is ENHRY and CDR2 SYGVKD. V gave up 4 bases and J gave up 6 bases; unmatched junction bases: 8. The CDR3 is 14 residues long. CDR3 sequence: CAISVSGTRSEQYF. DNA of the CDR3: TGTGCCATCAGTGTATCCGGGACTAGAAGCGAGCAGTACTTC.